This T cell receptor beta chain was found in a study of OX40 agonist ivuxolimab in advanced cancers. Broader study findings: In general, CD8+ T cells held more expanded clones than CD4+ did, on average.

The table lists this clone with a count of one. The antigen remains unidentified. Some clones are missing from TCRdb's copy, which holds only in-frame ones; the method was immunoSEQ multiplex PCR. Here the sample spans about 100,000 clones, around nine tenths being singletons. The CDR3 contains 16 residues. Germline values: CDR1 SEHNR, CDR2 FQNEAQ (reference sequence). V trimming: 2 bases; J trimming: 4 bases; junction bases outside the gene matches: 10. The sequences come from CD4+ or CD8+ T cells sorted from blood, collected in a trial of the OX40 agonist ivuxolimab. The source is an adult with an advanced solid tumor such as melanoma, head and neck, liver or kidney cancer. This sequence joins TRBV7-9 and TRBJ1-2, with TRBD1 matching over 7 bases. The DNA for the CDR3 is TGTGCCAGCAGCTTAATCTTGGCAGGGGGGGTCTATGGCTACACCTTC. Translating it yields CASSLILAGGVYGYTF. Full variable domain (missing parts from reference TRBV7-9 and TRBJ1-2): DTGVSQNPRHKITKRGQNVTFRCDPISEHNRLYWYRQTLGQGPEFLTYFQNEAQLEKSRLLSDRFSAERPKGSFSTLEIQRTEQGDSAMYLCASSLILAGGVYGYTFGSGTRLTVV.